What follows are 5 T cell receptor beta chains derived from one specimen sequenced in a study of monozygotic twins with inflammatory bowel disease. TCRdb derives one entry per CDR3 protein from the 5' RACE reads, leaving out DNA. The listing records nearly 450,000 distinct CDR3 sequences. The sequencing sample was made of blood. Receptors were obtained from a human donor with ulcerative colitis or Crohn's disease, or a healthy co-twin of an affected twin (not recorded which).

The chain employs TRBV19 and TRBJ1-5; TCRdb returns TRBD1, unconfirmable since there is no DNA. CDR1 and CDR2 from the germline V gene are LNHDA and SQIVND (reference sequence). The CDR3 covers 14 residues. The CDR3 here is CASSAVRGPQPQHF. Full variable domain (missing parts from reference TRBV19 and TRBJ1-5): DGGITQSPKYLFRKEGQNVTLSCEQNLNHDAMYWYRQDPGQGLRLIYYSQIVNDFQKGDIAEGYSVSREKKESFPLTVTSAQKNPTAFYLCASSAVRGPQPQHFGDGTRLSIL.

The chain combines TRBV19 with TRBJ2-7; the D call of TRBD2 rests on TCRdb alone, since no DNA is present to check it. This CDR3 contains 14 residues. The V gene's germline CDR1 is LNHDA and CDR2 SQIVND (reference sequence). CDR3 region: CASSLVPEGYEQYF. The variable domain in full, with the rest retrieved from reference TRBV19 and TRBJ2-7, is DGGITQSPKYLFRKEGQNVTLSCEQNLNHDAMYWYRQDPGQGLRLIYYSQIVNDFQKGDIAEGYSVSREKKESFPLTVTSAQKNPTAFYLCASSLVPEGYEQYFGPGTRLTVT.

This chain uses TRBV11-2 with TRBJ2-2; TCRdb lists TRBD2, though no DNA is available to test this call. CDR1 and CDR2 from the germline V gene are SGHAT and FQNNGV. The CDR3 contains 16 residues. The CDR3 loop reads CASSLEAVLNTGELFF.

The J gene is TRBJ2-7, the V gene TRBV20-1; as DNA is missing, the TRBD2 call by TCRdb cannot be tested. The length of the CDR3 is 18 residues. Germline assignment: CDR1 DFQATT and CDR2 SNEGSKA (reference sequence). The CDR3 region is CSAITSGGNAGAGYEQYF.

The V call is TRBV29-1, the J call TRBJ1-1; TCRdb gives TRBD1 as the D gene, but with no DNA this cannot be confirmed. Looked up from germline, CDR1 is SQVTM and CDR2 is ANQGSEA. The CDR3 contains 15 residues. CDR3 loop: CSAYLSRGFFPEAFF.